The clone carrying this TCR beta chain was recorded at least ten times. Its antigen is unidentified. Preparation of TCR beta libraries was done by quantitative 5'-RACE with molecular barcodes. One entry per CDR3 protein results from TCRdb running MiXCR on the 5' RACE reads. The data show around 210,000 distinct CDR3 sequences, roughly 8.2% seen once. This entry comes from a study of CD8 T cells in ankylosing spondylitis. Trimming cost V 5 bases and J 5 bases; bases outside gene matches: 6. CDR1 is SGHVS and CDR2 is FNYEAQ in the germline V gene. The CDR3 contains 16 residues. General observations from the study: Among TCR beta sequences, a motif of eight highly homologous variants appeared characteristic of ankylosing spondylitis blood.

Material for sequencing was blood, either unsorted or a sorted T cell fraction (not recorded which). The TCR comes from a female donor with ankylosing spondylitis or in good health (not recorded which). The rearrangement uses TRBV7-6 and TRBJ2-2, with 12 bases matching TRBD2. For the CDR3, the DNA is TGTGCCAGCAGCCCCGGACTAGCGGGACGAACCGGGGAGCTGTTTTTT. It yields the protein CASSPGLAGRTGELFF. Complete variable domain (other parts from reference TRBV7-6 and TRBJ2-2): GAGVSQSPRYKVTKRGQDVALRCDPISGHVSLYWYRQALGQGPEFLTYFNYEAQQDKSGLPNDRFSAERPEGSISTLTIQRTEQRDSAMYRCASSPGLAGRTGELFFGEGSRLTVL.